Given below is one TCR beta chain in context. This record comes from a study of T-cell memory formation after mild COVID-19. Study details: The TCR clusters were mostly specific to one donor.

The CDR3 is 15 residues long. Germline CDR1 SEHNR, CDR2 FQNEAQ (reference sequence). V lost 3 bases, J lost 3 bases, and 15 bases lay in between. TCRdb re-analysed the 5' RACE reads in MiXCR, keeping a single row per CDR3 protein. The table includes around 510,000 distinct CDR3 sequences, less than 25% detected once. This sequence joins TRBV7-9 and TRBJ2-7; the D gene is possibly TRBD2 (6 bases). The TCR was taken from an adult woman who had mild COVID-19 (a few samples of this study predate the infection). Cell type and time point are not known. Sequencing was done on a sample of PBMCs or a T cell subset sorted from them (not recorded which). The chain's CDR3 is CASSLGSGSLYEQYF. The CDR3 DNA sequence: TGTGCCAGCAGCTTGGGGAGCGGGTCACTCTACGAGCAGTACTTC.